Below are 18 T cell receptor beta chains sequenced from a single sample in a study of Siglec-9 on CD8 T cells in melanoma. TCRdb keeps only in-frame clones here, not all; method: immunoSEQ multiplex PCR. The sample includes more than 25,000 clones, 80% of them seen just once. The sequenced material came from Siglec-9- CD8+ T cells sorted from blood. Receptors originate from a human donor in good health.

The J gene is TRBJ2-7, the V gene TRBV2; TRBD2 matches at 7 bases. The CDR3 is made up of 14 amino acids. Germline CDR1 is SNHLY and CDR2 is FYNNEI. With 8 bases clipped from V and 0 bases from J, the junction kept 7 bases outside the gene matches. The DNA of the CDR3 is TGTGCCAGCCGAGCTAGCGGTAGCTCCTACGAGCAGTACGTC. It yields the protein CASRASGSSYEQYV.

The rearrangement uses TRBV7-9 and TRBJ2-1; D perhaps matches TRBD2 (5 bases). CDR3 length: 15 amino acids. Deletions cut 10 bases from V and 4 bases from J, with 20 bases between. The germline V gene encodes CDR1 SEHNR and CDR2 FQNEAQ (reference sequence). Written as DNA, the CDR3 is TGTGCCATACCTTTGGGAGTCTTTTTTTACAATGAGCAGTTCTTC. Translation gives CAIPLGVFFYNEQFF.

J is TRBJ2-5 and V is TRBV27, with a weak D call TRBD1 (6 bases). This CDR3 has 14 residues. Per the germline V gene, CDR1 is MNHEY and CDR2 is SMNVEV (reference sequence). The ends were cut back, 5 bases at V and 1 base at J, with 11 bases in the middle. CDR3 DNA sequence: TGTGCCAGCAGTCGAACAGGGATCCAAGAGACCCAGTACTTC. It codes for CASSRTGIQETQYF.

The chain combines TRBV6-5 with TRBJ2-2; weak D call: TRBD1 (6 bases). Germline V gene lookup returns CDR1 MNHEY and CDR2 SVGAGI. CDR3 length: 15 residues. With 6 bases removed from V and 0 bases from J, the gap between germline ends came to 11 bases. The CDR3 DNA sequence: TGTGCCAGCAGCCCCGGGACAACGAACACCGGGGAGCTGTTTTTT. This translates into CASSPGTTNTGELFF.

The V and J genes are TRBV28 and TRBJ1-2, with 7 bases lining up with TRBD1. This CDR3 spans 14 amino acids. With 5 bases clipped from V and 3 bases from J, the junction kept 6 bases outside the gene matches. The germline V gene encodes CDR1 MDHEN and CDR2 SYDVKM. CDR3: CASSRFGTDYGYTF. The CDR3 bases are TGTGCCAGCAGTCGGTTTGGGACAGACTATGGCTACACCTTC.

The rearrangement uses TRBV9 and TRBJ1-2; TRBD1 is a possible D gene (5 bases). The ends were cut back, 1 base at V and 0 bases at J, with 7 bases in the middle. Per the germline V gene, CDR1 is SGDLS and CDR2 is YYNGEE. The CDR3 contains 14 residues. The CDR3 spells CASSVSGTNYGYTF. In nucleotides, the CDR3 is TGTGCCAGCAGCGTATCAGGGACTAACTATGGCTACACCTTC.

Written as DNA, the CDR3 is TGTGCCAGCAGCGCCACAGGGGTGAGAGAGACCCAGTACTTC. Amino acid sequence: CASSATGVRETQYF. The chain joins TRBV7-9 to TRBJ2-5; 7 bases align to TRBD1. Germline-derived CDR1 and CDR2 are SEHNR and FQNEAQ (reference sequence). With 5 bases clipped from V and 4 bases from J, the junction kept 7 bases outside the gene matches. The CDR3 is 14 amino acids.

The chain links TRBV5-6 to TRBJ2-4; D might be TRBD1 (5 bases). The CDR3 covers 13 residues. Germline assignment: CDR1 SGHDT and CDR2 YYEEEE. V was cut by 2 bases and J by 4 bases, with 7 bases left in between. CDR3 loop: CASSFGQKNIQYF. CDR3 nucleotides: TGTGCCAGCAGCTTCGGACAAAAAAACATTCAGTACTTC.

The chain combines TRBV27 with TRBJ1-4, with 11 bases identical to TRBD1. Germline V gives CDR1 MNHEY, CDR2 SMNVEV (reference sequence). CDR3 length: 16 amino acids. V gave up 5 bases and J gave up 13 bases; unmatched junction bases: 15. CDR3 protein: CASSPWTGGIMRGLFF. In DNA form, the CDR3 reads TGTGCCAGCAGTCCTTGGACAGGGGGCATAATGAGGGGACTGTTTTTT.

Here the CDR3 reads CASSLWGGRLNYGYTF. The CDR3 DNA reads TGTGCCAGCAGTTTATGGGGTGGACGATTAAACTATGGCTACACCTTC. The chain uses TRBV27 and TRBJ1-2; no reliable D call. CDR1 is MNHEY and CDR2 is SMNVEV in the germline V gene (reference sequence). Trimming cost V 1 base and J 2 bases, with 14 bases left between them. This CDR3 has 16 residues.

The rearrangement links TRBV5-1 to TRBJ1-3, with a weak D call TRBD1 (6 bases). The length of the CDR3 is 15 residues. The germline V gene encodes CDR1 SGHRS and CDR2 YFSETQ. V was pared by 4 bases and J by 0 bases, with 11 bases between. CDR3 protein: CASSRDIDSGNTIYF. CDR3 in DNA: TGCGCCAGCAGCAGGGACATAGACTCTGGAAACACCATATATTTT.

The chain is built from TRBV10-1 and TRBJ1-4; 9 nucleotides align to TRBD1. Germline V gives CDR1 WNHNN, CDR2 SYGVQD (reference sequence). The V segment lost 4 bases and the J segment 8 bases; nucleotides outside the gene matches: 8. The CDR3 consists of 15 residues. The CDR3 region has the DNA TGCGCCAGCAGTGGATCCGGGACAGGGCAGGAAAAACTGTTTTTT. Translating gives CASSGSGTGQEKLFF.

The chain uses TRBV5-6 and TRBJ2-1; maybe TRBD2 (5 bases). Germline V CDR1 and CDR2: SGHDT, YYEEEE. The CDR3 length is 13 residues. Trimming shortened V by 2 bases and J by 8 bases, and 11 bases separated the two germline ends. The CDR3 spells CASSFELGDEQFF. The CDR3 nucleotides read TGTGCCAGCAGCTTCGAGCTCGGGGATGAGCAGTTCTTC. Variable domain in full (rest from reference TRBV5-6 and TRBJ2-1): DAGVTQSPTHLIKTRGQQVTLRCSPKSGHDTVSWYQQALGQGPQFIFQYYEEEERQRGNFPDRFSGHQFPNYSSELNVNALLLGDSALYLCASSFELGDEQFFGPGTRLTVL.

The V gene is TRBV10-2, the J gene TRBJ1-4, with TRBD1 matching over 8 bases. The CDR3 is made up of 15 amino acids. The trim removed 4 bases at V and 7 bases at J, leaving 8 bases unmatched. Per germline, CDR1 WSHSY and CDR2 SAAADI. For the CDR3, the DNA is TGCGCCAGCAGTGCCACAGGGGGTCTGATTGAAAAACTGTTTTTT. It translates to CASSATGGLIEKLFF.

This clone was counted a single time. CDR3 in amino acids: CSVVLTGSVGNQPQHF. CDR3 coding DNA: TGCAGCGTTGTTCTAACAGGGTCGGTTGGCAATCAGCCCCAGCATTTT. The rearrangement uses TRBV29-1 and TRBJ1-5, with D possibly TRBD1 on 6 matching bases. V lost 4 bases, J lost 2 bases, and 18 bases lay in between. The CDR3 is made up of 16 amino acids. Germline V gives CDR1 SQVTM, CDR2 ANQGSEA.

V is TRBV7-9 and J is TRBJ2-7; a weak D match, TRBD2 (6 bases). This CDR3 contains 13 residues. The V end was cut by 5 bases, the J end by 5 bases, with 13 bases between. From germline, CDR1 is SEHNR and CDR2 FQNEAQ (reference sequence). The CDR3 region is CASSPRGRDEQYF. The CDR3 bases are TGTGCCAGCAGCCCCCGGGGGAGAGACGAGCAGTACTTC.

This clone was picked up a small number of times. In nucleotides, the CDR3 is TGTGCCTGGGGGGAGAACATGAACACTGAAGCTTTCTTT. It encodes CAWGENMNTEAFF. The V and J genes are TRBV30 and TRBJ1-1; no firm D call. The CDR3 has 13 amino acids. CDR1 GTSNPN and CDR2 SVGIG come from the germline V gene (reference sequence). V gave up 5 bases and J gave up 0 bases, with 10 bases separating them.

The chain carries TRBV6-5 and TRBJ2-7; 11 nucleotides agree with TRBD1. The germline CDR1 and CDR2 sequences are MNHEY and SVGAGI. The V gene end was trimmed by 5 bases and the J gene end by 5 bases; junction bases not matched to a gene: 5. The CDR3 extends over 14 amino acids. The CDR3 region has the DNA TGTGCCAGCAGTACCGGGACAGGGGGTAACGAGCAGTACTTC. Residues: CASSTGTGGNEQYF.